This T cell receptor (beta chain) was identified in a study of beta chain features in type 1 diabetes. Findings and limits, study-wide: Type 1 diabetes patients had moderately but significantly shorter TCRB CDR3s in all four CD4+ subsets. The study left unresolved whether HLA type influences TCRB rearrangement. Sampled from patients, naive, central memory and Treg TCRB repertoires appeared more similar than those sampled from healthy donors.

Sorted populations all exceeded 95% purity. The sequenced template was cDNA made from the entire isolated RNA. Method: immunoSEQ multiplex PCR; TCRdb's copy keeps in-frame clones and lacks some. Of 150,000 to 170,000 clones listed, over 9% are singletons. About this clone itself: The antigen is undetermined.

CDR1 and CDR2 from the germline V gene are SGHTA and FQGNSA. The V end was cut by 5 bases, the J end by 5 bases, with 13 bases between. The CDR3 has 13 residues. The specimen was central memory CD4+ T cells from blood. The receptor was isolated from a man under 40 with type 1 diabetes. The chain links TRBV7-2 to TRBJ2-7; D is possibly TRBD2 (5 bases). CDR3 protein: CASSLRGGDEQYF. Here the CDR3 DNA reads TGTGCCAGCAGCCTACGCGGAGGCGACGAGCAGTACTTC.